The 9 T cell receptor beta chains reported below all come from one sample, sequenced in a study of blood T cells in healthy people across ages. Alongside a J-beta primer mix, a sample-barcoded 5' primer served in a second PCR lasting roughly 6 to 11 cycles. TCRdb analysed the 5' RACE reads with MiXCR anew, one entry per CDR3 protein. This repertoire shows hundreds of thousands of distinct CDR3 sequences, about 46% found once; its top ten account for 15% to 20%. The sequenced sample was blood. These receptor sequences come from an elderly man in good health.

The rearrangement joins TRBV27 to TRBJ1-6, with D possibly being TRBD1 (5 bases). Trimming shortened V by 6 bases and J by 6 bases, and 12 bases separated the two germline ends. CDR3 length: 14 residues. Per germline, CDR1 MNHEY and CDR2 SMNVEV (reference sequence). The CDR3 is CASRGGFANSPLHF. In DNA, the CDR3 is TGTGCCAGCAGGGGGGGTTTCGCTAATTCACCCCTCCACTTT.

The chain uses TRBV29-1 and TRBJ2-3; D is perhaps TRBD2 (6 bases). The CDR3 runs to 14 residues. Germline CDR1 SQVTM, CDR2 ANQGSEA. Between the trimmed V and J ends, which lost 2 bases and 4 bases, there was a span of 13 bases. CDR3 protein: CSVELGGVPDTQYF. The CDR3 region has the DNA TGCAGCGTTGAATTGGGGGGAGTCCCAGATACGCAGTATTTT.

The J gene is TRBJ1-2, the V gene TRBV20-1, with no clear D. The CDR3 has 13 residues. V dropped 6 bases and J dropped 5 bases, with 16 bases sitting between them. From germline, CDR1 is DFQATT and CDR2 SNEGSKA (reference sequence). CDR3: CSAQITTAYGYTF. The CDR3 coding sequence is TGCAGTGCACAAATCACGACCGCTTATGGCTACACCTTC.

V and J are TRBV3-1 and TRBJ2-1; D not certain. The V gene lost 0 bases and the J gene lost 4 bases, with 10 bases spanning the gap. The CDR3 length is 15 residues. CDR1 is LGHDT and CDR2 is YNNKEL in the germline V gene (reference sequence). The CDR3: CASSQDGQVYNEQFF. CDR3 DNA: TGTGCCAGCAGCCAAGATGGTCAGGTGTACAATGAGCAGTTCTTC.

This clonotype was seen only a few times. The CDR3 sequence: CASSPYQRNYGYTF. The CDR3 coding sequence is TGTGCCAGCAGCCCCTACCAGCGAAACTATGGCTACACCTTC. This rearrangement joins TRBV27 to TRBJ1-2, with D uncertain. This CDR3 is 14 amino acids long. CDR1 is MNHEY, CDR2 SMNVEV, per germline (reference sequence). Trimming shortened V by 6 bases and J by 2 bases, and 13 bases separated the two germline ends.

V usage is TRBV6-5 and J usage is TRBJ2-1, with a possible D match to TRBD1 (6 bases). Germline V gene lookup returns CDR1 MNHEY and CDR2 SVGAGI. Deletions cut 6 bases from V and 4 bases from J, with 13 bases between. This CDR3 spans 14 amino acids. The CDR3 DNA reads TGTGCCAGCAGCCCGGTAGGGGGTTACAATGAGCAGTTCTTC. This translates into CASSPVGGYNEQFF.

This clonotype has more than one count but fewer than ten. The CDR3 DNA sequence: TGTGCCAGCAGTTTACTAATGACCCTAGGCGAGCAGTACTTC. Translated: CASSLLMTLGEQYF. The gene calls are TRBV27 and TRBJ2-7; no clear D gene. The CDR3 sequence is 14 residues long. Trimming left V 2 bases short and J 6 bases short, with 14 bases between. Germline V gives CDR1 MNHEY, CDR2 SMNVEV (reference sequence).

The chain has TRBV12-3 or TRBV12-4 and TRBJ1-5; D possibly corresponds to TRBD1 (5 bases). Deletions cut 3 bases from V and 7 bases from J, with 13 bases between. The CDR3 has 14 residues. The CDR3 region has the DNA TGTGCCAGCAGTTTGAGGCAGGGAGTCCAGCCCCAGCATTTT. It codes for CASSLRQGVQPQHF.

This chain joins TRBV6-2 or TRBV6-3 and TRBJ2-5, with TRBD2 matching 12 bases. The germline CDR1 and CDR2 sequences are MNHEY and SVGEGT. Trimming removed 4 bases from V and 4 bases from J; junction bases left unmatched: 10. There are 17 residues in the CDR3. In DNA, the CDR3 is TGTGCCAGCAGTTCACTTTTAGGACTAGCGGGAACAGAGACCCAGTACTTC. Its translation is CASSSLLGLAGTETQYF.